This T cell receptor (beta chain) appears in the sequencing data of a study of blood T cells in healthy people across ages. A sample-barcoded 5' primer and a J-beta primer mix were used in a second PCR of about 7 to 12 cycles. MiXCR, applied by TCRdb to the 5' RACE reads, yields one record per CDR3 protein. The top ten clones hold 20% to 30% of a sample with roughly 730,000 distinct CDR3 sequences, approximately 60% of them seen once. This CDR3 has 14 amino acids. Germline V gene sequence: CDR1 SGHNT, CDR2 YYREEE (reference sequence). As regards this clonotype: One end of the junction varies from germline; a read error may be responsible.

J is TRBJ2-1 and V is TRBV5-4; 7 nucleotides align to TRBD2. This receptor was identified in a man aged 35-49 years in good health. Sequences were obtained from blood. The CDR3 sequence is CASSLGGRENEQFF. The CDR3 DNA is TGTGCAAGCAGCTTGGGCGGGAGAGAAAATGAGCAGTTCTTC.